This TCR beta chain was observed in a study of blood T cell repertoires in COVID-19. Study-wide context: Sites in the United States, Italy and Spain provided acute and convalescent COVID-19 samples. Sources were T cells, B-cell-depleted T cells, or PBMCs; the material itself was cDNA or gDNA.

How the authors handled the data: The assay estimated nucleated cells by amplifying reference gene primers. Repertoires were generated with immunoSEQ multiplex PCR, while TCRdb's copy carries only in-frame clones and drops some. V and J calls and clone size come straight from that table; D and trimming were deduced from the DNA. The sample holds roughly 150,000 clones, 84% seen once. Losses at the gene ends were 5 bases for V and 0 bases for J; bases not matched to a gene: 9. The CDR3 has 17 residues. Germline CDR1 is SNHLY and CDR2 is FYNNEI. The sequence came from a human donor in a cohort sampled during active COVID-19. The chain joins TRBV2 to TRBJ1-4, with TRBD1 identical over 7 bases. Sequencing used peripheral blood. The CDR3 protein is CASSSGQFRATNEKLFF. The CDR3 region has the DNA TGTGCCAGCAGTTCGGGACAGTTTAGAGCAACTAATGAAAAACTGTTTTTT.